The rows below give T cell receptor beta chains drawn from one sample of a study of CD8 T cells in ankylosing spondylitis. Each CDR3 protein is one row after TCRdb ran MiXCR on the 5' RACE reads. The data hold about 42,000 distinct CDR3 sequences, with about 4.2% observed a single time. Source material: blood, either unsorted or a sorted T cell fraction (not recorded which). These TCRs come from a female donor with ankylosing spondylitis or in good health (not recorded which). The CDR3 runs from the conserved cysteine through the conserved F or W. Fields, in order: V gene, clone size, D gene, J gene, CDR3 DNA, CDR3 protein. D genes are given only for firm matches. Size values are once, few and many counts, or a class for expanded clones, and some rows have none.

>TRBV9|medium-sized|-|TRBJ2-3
TGTGCCAGCAGCGTAGTCCCCGACCGCCTGGGGGCAGATACGCAGTATTTT
CASSVVPDRLGADTQYF
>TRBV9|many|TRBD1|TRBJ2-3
TGTGCCAGCAGCGCCTCAATTGGACAGGGGGGAACAGATACGCAGTATTTT
CASSASIGQGGTDTQYF
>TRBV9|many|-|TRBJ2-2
TGTGCCAGCAGCTCATGGGGGACACCGAACACCGGGGAGCTGTTTTTT
CASSSWGTPNTGELFF
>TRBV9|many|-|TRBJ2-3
TGTGCCAGCAGCGTTGGAACGACGGGCTGGGGAAACACAGATACGCAGTATTTT
CASSVGTTGWGNTDTQYF
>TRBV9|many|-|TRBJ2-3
TGTGCCAGCAGCGTAGTTGGTTGGAGCACAGATACGCAGTATTTT
CASSVVGWSTDTQYF
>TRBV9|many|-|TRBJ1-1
TGTGCCAGCAGCACGGGAGGGCCCACTGAAGCTTTCTTT
CASSTGGPTEAFF
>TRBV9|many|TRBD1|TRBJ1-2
TGTGCCAGCAGCGATCGGACAGGGGAAGGCTACACCTTC
CASSDRTGEGYTF
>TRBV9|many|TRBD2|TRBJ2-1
TGTGCCAGCAGCTTTCGACTAGCGGGGGGGCATGATGAGCAGTTCTTC
CASSFRLAGGHDEQFF
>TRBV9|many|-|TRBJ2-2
TGTGCCAGCAGCGCCAGAGGGGCCAACACCGGGGAGCTGTTTTTT
CASSARGANTGELFF
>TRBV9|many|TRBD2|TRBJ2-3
TGTGCCAGCAGCGACCCTAGCGGGGGGGTCACAGATACGCAGTATTTT
CASSDPSGGVTDTQYF
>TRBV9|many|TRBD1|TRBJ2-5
TGTGCCAGCAGCTCCCCGGGACAGGGTGACCAGTACTTC
CASSSPGQGDQYF
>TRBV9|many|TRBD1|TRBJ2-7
TGTGCCAGCAGCCATCCGGGACAGGGTAGGAGAGAGCAGTACTTC
CASSHPGQGRREQYF
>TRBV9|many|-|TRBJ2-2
TGTGCCAGCAGCCCGAACCTGAACACCGGGGAGCTGTTTTTT
CASSPNLNTGELFF
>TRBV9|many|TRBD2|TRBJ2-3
TGTGCCAGCAGCCAGGCGGGAGCGGGGTTCGGCACAGATACGCAGTATTTT
CASSQAGAGFGTDTQYF
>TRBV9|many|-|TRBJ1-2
TGTGCCAGCAGCGTAGACACTTATAGTCGGTCGGACTATGGCTACACCTTC
CASSVDTYSRSDYGYTF
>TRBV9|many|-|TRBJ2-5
TGTGCCAGCAGCACAGAGGCTAGCAGGGAGACCCAGTACTTC
CASSTEASRETQYF
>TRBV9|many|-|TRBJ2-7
TGTGCCAGCAGCGTAAGGGCTGGGGGCTCAGCCTACGAGCAGTACTTC
CASSVRAGGSAYEQYF
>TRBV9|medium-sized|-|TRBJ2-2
TGTGCCAGCAGCCCAGACGGGGGACCCACCGGGGAGCTGTTTTTT
CASSPDGGPTGELFF
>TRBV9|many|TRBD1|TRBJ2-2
TGTGCCAGCAGCGTAGGTTCGCCGGGACAGGGCCGGGGGGTCGAGCTGTTTTTT
CASSVGSPGQGRGVELFF
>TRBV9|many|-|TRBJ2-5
TGTGCCAGCAGCGTAGATTTAGCGGAGACCCAGTACTTC
CASSVDLAETQYF
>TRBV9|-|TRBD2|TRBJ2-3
TGTGCCAGCAGCGATGAGACTAGCCCCACAGATACGCAGTATTTT
CASSDETSPTDTQYF
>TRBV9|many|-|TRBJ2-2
TGTGCCAGCAGCGTAGTAGAGGGGTACACCGGGGAGCTGTTTTTT
CASSVVEGYTGELFF
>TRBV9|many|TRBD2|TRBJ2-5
TGTGCCAGCAGCGTAGGGACTAGCGGGGGGTTAGAGACCCAGTACTTC
CASSVGTSGGLETQYF
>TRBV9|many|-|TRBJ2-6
TGTGCCAGCAGCGCCCCAAACTCTGGGGCCAACGTCCTGACTTTC
CASSAPNSGANVLTF
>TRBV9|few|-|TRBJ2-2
TGTGCCAGCAGCGTAGATCCAGGGGCGAACACCGGGGAGCTGTTTTTT
CASSVDPGANTGELFF
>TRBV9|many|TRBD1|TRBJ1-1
TGTGCCAGCAGCGCGGGACAGCCCACTGAAGCTTTCTTT
CASSAGQPTEAFF
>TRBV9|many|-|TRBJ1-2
TGTGCCAGCAGCACCGGGTCAGGTTACTATGGCTACACCTTC
CASSTGSGYYGYTF
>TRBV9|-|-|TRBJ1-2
TGTGCCAGCAGCGTAAATACGGGTGGAAACTATGGCTACACCTTC
CASSVNTGGNYGYTF
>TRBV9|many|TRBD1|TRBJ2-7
TGTGCCAGCAGCGTCCGGACAGGGGATGATTACGAGCAGTACTTC
CASSVRTGDDYEQYF
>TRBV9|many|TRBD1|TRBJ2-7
TGTGCCAGCGCCGAAACAGGGGACCCCTACGAGCAGTACTTC
CASAETGDPYEQYF
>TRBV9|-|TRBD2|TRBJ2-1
TGTGCCAGCAGCGTAGCGACTAGCGGGGCCGTGGATGAGCAGTTCTTC
CASSVATSGAVDEQFF
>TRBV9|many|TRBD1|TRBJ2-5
TGTGCCAGCAGCCCGACAGGGATGGAAGAGACCCAGTACTTC
CASSPTGMEETQYF
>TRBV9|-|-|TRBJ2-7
TGTGCCAGCACCGTCAGCCACCGGACAGAGGACGAGCAGTACTTC
CASTVSHRTEDEQYF
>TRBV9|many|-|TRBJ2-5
TGTGCCAGCAGCGCTCGGGGGGCAGACCACCAAGAGACCCAGTACTTC
CASSARGADHQETQYF
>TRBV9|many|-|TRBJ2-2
TGTGCCAGCAGCGTAGGGAGTGGGCACTTGAACGGGGAGCTGTTTTTT
CASSVGSGHLNGELFF
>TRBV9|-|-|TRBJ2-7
TGTGCCAGCAGCACCACTACAGGCAGTTCCTACGAGCAGTACTTC
CASSTTTGSSYEQYF
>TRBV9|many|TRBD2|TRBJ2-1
TGTGCCAGCAGCGTAGGTGGGACTAGCGTCAATGAGCAGTTCTTC
CASSVGGTSVNEQFF
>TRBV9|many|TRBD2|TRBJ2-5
TGTGCCAGCAGCGAAGGGACTAGCGGGGATAGTCGGACCCAGTACTTC
CASSEGTSGDSRTQYF
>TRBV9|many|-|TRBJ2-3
TGTGCCAGCAGCGTAGGATACGGAGCAGATACGCAGTATTTT
CASSVGYGADTQYF
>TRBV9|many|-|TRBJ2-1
TGTGCCAGCAGCGCCGGCCGAGGGGCCGACAATGAGCAGTTCTTC
CASSAGRGADNEQFF
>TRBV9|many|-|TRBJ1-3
TGTGCCAGCAGCGACCGGGTAAACACCATATATTTT
CASSDRVNTIYF
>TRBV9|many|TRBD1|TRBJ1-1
TGTGCCAGCAGCGTTGGACAGGGATCACCTCGGGACACTGAAGCTTTCTTT
CASSVGQGSPRDTEAFF
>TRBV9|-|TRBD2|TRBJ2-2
TGTGCCAGCAGCCCCCGACTAGCGGGGCCGGTCTACGGGGAGCTGTTTTTT
CASSPRLAGPVYGELFF
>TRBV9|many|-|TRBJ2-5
TGTGCCAGCAGCGTGTCGCCTGGCCTGGAAGAGACCCAGTACTTC
CASSVSPGLEETQYF
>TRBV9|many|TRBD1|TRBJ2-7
TGTGCCAGCAGCGCCCAGGGGGCCCCCTACGAGCAGTACTTC
CASSAQGAPYEQYF
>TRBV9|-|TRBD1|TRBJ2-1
TGTGCCAGCAGCCCGGACAGGTTAAGGAGTGAGCAGTTCTTC
CASSPDRLRSEQFF
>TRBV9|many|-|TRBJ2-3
TGTGCCAGCAGCGTTCTCTCAGAGGAAACAGATACGCAGTATTTT
CASSVLSEETDTQYF
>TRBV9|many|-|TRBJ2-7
TGTGCCAGCAGCGTTGATATACAGACCTACGAGCAGTACTTC
CASSVDIQTYEQYF
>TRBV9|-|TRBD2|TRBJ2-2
TGTGCCAGCAGCAGGACTAGCGGGGGGGCCGGTACCGGGGAGCTGTTTTTT
CASSRTSGGAGTGELFF
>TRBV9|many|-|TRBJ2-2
TGTGCCAGCAGCGTAGTGTCAGGGAGGAACACCGGGGAGCTGTTTTTT
CASSVVSGRNTGELFF
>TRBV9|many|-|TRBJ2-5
TGTGCCAGCAGCCGTCTGACAGGGAGGAGGCAAGAGACCCAGTACTTC
CASSRLTGRRQETQYF
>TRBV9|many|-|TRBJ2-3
TGTGCCAGCAGCGTAGGACTAGAACAGACAGATACGCAGTATTTT
CASSVGLEQTDTQYF
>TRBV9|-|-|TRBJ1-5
TGTGCCAGCAGCGTAGATGGGGGGGTAGGGAGGCCCCAGCATTTT
CASSVDGGVGRPQHF
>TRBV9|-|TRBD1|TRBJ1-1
TGTGCCAGCAGCCACCCCCGGGGCAGGGGGGGCGCTGAAGCTTTCTTT
CASSHPRGRGGAEAFF